The clone carrying this TCR beta chain has at least ten counts. The antigen is not known. This entry belongs to a study of T cells in Graves' hyperthyroidism and ophthalmopathy. On the study more broadly: Before any treatment, at initial diagnosis, peripheral blood was collected.

RNA transcripts yielded amplified TCR beta CDR3 regions. A set of HTBI primers served as the primers for a first-round RT-PCR of the TCR CDR3. Each CDR3 protein gets one entry after TCRdb re-called the multiplex PCR reads with MiXCR. This table holds 250,000 to 400,000 distinct CDR3 sequences, roughly 15% found once. Study-wide results and caveats: Most clonotypes expanded in the thyroid (above 0.001) were also present in blood.

The sequence came from a woman aged 40-49 years with Graves' ophthalmopathy. The sample taken for sequencing was blood.

The CDR3 region is CASSGFMTGTYEQYF. For the CDR3, the DNA is TGTGCCAGCAGTGGGTTCATGACAGGAACCTACGAGCAGTACTTC. The V and J genes are TRBV6-1 and TRBJ2-7; D might be TRBD1 (6 bases). The V and J ends lost 4 bases and 2 bases respectively, with 15 bases between them. The CDR3 is made up of 15 amino acids. Per the germline V gene, CDR1 is MNHNS and CDR2 is SASEGT.